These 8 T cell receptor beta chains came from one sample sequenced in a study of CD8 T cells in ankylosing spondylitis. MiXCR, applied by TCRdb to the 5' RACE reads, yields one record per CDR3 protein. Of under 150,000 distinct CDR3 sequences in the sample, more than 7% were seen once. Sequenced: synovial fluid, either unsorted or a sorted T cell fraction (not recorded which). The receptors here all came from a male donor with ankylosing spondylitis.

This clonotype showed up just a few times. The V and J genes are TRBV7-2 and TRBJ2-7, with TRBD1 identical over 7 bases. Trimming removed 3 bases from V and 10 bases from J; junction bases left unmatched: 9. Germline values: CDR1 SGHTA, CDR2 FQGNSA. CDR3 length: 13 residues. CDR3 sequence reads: CASSFLGGVGQYF. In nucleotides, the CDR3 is TGTGCCAGCAGCTTTTTAGGGGGCGTGGGACAGTACTTC. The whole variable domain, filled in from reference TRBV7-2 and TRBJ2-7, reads GAGVSQSPSNKVTEKGKDVELRCDPISGHTALYWYRQSLGQGLEFLIYFQGNSAPDKSGLPSDRFSAERTGGSVSTLTIQRTQQEDSAVYLCASSFLGGVGQYFGPGTRLTVT.

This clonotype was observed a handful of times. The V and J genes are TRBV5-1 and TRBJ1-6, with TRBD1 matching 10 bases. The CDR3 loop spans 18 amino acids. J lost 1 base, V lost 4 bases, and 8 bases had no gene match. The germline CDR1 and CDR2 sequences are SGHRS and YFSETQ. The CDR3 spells CASSLDRGSRSYNSPLHF. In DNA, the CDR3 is TGCGCCAGCAGCCTGGACAGGGGGAGCCGTTCCTATAATTCACCCCTCCACTTT.

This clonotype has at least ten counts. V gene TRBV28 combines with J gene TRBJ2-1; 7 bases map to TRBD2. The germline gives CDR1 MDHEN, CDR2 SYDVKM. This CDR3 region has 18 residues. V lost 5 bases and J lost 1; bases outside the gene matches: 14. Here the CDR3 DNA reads TGTGCCAGCAGTCAAAACCCCCCGACTAGCTTTTCCTACAATGAGCAGTTCTTC. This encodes CASSQNPPTSFSYNEQFF. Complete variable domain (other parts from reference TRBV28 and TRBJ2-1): DVKVTQSSRYLVKRTGEKVFLECVQDMDHENMFWYRQDPGLGLRLIYFSYDVKMKEKGDIPEGYSVSREKKERFSLILESASTNQTSMYLCASSQNPPTSFSYNEQFFGPGTRLTVL.

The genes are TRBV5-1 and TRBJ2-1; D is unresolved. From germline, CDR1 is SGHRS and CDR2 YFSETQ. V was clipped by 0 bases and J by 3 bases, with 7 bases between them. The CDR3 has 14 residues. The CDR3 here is CASSLEAGYNEQFF. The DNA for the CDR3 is TGCGCCAGCAGCTTGGAGGCTGGCTACAATGAGCAGTTCTTC.

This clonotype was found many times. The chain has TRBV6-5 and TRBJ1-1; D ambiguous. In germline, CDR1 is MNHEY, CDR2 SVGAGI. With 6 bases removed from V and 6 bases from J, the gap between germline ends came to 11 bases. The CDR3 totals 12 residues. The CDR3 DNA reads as TGTGCCAGCAGCTACCATGGCGCTGAAGCTTTCTTT. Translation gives CASSYHGAEAFF.

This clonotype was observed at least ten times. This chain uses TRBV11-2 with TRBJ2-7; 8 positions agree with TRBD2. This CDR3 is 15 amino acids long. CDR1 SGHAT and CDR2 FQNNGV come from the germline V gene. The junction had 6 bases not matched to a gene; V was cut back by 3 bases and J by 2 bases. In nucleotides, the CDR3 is TGTGCCAGCAGCTTTATCCCCGGGGGGGCCTACGAGCAGTACTTC. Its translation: CASSFIPGGAYEQYF.

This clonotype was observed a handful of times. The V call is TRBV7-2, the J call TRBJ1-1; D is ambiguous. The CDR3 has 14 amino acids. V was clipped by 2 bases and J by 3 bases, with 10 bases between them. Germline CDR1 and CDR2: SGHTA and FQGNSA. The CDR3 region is CASSLLDEDTEAFF. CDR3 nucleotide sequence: TGTGCCAGCAGCTTACTGGATGAGGACACTGAAGCTTTCTTT.

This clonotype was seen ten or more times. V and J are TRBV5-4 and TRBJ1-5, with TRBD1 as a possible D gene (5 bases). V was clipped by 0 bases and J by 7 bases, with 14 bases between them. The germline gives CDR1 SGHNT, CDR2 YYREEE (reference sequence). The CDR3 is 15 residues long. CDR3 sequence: CASSLDRSRGQPQHF. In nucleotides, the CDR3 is TGTGCCAGCAGCTTGGACAGGTCGAGAGGGCAGCCCCAGCATTTT.